This T cell receptor beta chain was found in a study of cytomegalovirus exposure and HLA in healthy donors. Study-level findings and limits: Researchers left out some V segments, among them TRBV6-2 and TRBV6-3, as indistinguishable. The productive fraction for most TCR beta V segments was about 87% or about 30% in an earlier analysis. In a later analysis, TCR beta V- and J-gene trimming showed a link to a missense DCLRE1C variant.

The PCR employed 60 Vbeta primers together with 13 Jbeta primers. Here immunoSEQ multiplex PCR was the method, and the copy in TCRdb shows in-frame clones only, minus some. The sample contains about 140,000 clones, 65% to 85% of which appear only once. Healthy people donating bone marrow made up the donors. With regard to this clone: Antigen specificity is unknown.

V lost 6 bases to trimming and J lost 5 bases, with 10 bases between them. The CDR3 runs to 13 residues. Sequencing used PBMCs. The rearrangement links TRBV6-7 to TRBJ2-2; weak D call: TRBD1 (5 bases). TRBV6-7 is assigned to the ORF class and has an uncertain function. This sequence was found in a male donor in good health and CMV-seronegative. CDR3 nucleotide sequence: TGTGCCAGCAGCAAAGGGGCTACCGGGGAGCTGTTTTTT. Its translation is CASSKGATGELFF.